Given below is one T cell receptor (beta chain) in context. The data were obtained in a study of T cell changes during pregnancy in multiple sclerosis. Profiled with immunoSEQ multiplex PCR; TCRdb holds only in-frame clones, not every one. Among more than 80,000 clones listed, 90% to 95% were seen once. This CDR3 comprises 16 residues. Germline V gives CDR1 SNHLY, CDR2 FYNNEI. V dropped 6 bases and J dropped 1; count of bases not matched to a gene: 5. Material: peripheral blood, obtained in the second trimester of pregnancy. This chain joins TRBV2 and TRBJ2-2, with 10 bases fitting TRBD2. The sequence was obtained from a female donor with multiple sclerosis, enrolled in a pregnancy study. CDR3 sequence (DNA): TGTGCCAGCAGCAAATTAGCGGGAGGGAACACCGGGGAGCTGTTTTTT. This codes for CASSKLAGGNTGELFF.